This entry lists 21 T cell receptor beta chains sequenced from one sample in a study of cytomegalovirus exposure and HLA in healthy donors. The protocol was immunoSEQ multiplex PCR, while the TCRdb copy is restricted to in-frame clones and leaves out a portion. This table holds about 180,000 clones, 85% found once. Sequenced: PBMCs. Receptors were obtained from a man aged 18 to 30 in good health and CMV-seropositive.

In its sample, this clone was seen once. The CDR3 is CASSQVSSGALYNEQFF. In nucleotides, the CDR3 is TGCGCCAGCAGCCAAGTATCTAGCGGGGCACTATACAATGAGCAGTTCTTC. The chain couples TRBV4-1 to TRBJ2-1; TRBD2 agrees at 9 bases. The CDR3 contains 17 residues. V dropped 1 base and J dropped 4; count of bases not matched to a gene: 8. The germline CDR1 and CDR2 sequences are MGHRA and YSYEKL.

This rearrangement joins TRBV27 to TRBJ2-5; 9 nucleotides agree with TRBD2. The V gene end was trimmed by 0 bases and the J gene end by 5 bases; junction bases not matched to a gene: 7. Germline values: CDR1 MNHEY, CDR2 SMNVEV (reference sequence). The CDR3 is 16 residues long. The CDR3 nucleotides read TGTGCCAGCAGTTTATCGCGGGCGGGGGGGTTTGAGACCCAGTACTTC. It translates to CASSLSRAGGFETQYF.

The chain joins TRBV14 to TRBJ2-1, with D perhaps TRBD2 (6 bases). V gave up 1 base and J gave up 5 bases, with 9 bases separating them. Per the germline V gene, CDR1 is SGHDN and CDR2 is FVKESK. The CDR3 contains 14 residues. CDR3 DNA: TGTGCCAGCAGCCAAGCGGAGGGGAACAATGAGCAGTTCTTC. It codes for CASSQAEGNNEQFF. Supplemented by reference TRBV14 and TRBJ2-1, the full variable domain reads EAGVTQFPSHSVIEKGQTVTLRCDPISGHDNLYWYRRVMGKEIKFLLHFVKESKQDESGMPNNRFLAERTGGTYSTLKVQPAELEDSGVYFCASSQAEGNNEQFFGPGTRLTVL.

The gene calls are TRBV7-9 and TRBJ1-4; D is undetermined. This CDR3 has 16 amino acids. Trimming removed 5 bases from V and 0 bases from J, with 13 bases in between. Germline-derived CDR1 and CDR2 are SEHNR and FQNEAQ (reference sequence). CDR3 amino acids: CASSSPYGTTNEKLFF. The DNA for the CDR3 is TGTGCCAGCAGCAGCCCTTATGGTACAACTAATGAAAAACTGTTTTTT.

The chain recombines TRBV10-3 with TRBJ2-6; TRBD1 matches at 8 bases. V was pared by 3 bases and J by 2 bases, with 3 bases of the junction left unmatched. The germline gives CDR1 ENHRY, CDR2 SYGVKD. CDR3 length: 16 amino acids. Written as DNA, the CDR3 is TGTGCCATCAGTGAAACAGGGGGAGCTGGGGCCAACGTCCTGACTTTC. Amino acids: CAISETGGAGANVLTF.

The CDR3 nucleotides are TGCGCCAGCACCCCCGACAGCATCAATGAAAAACTGTTTTTT. As protein: CASTPDSINEKLFF. The chain has TRBV5-1 and TRBJ1-4; possibly TRBD1 for D (5 bases). The CDR3 covers 14 residues. The V gene lost 6 bases and the J gene lost 5 bases, with 14 bases spanning the gap. From germline, CDR1 is SGHRS and CDR2 YFSETQ.

The gene calls are TRBV4-1 and TRBJ2-1, with D perhaps matching TRBD2 (5 bases). Germline V gene sequence: CDR1 MGHRA, CDR2 YSYEKL. Trimming removed 2 bases at V and 0 bases at J, with 14 bases between. This CDR3 has 17 residues. CDR3 amino acids: CASSQPLAPSSYNEQFF. CDR3 bases: TGCGCCAGCAGCCAACCATTAGCGCCGAGCTCCTACAATGAGCAGTTCTTC.

CDR3 sequence reads: CASSFRGAPTDTQYF. The DNA for the CDR3 is TGTGCCAGCAGTTTTCGGGGGGCTCCCACAGATACGCAGTATTTT. V usage is TRBV7-8 and J usage is TRBJ2-3, with D perhaps TRBD2 (7 bases). The germline gives CDR1 SGHVS, CDR2 FQNEAQ. The V end lost 6 bases, the J end lost 2 bases, and 15 bases lay between the germline ends. The CDR3 contains 15 residues.

CDR3 DNA: TGTGCCAGCAGATCCGACAGGGCCTATGGCTACACCTTC. Residues: CASRSDRAYGYTF. The chain recombines TRBV6-5 with TRBJ1-2; 7 bases line up with TRBD1. This CDR3 has 13 residues. CDR1 and CDR2 (germline): MNHEY, SVGAGI. V dropped 6 bases and J dropped 4; count of bases not matched to a gene: 5.

This sequence joins TRBV5-1 and TRBJ1-1; D is perhaps TRBD1 (5 bases). In germline, CDR1 is SGHRS, CDR2 YFSETQ. This CDR3 has 14 residues. V lost 4 bases to trimming and J lost 1 base, with 11 bases between them. Written as DNA, the CDR3 is TGCGCCAGCAGCGATTCCACAGGGAACACTGAAGCTTTCTTT. This gives the protein CASSDSTGNTEAFF.

The rearrangement uses TRBV29-1 and TRBJ2-1; perhaps TRBD2 as D (6 bases). CDR3 length: 13 amino acids. Deletions cut 5 bases from V and 1 base from J, with 9 bases between. Germline V CDR1 and CDR2: SQVTM, ANQGSEA. In DNA, the CDR3 is TGCAGCGTTTCGGGGGAGTCCTACAATGAGCAGTTCTTC. Its translation is CSVSGESYNEQFF.

V and J are TRBV7-2 and TRBJ1-1; 10 positions agree with TRBD1. V lost 5 bases to trimming and J lost 0 bases; unmatched junction nucleotides: 15. The germline V gene encodes CDR1 SGHTA and CDR2 FQGNSA. The CDR3 is 19 residues long. CDR3 residues: CASSDPGTGVNGMNTEAFF. The DNA for the CDR3 is TGTGCCAGCAGCGACCCCGGGACAGGGGTCAATGGCATGAACACTGAAGCTTTCTTT. The full variable domain, its missing parts supplied by reference TRBV7-2 and TRBJ1-1, is GAGVSQSPSNKVTEKGKDVELRCDPISGHTALYWYRQSLGQGLEFLIYFQGNSAPDKSGLPSDRFSAERTGGSVSTLTIQRTQQEDSAVYLCASSDPGTGVNGMNTEAFFGQGTRLTVV.

The CDR3 DNA reads as TGCGCCAGCAGCTTGGAGGGAGGGCTCAATCAGCCCCAGCATTTT. Residues: CASSLEGGLNQPQHF. The chain is built from TRBV5-1 and TRBJ1-5; D gene ambiguous. The V gene's germline CDR1 is SGHRS and CDR2 YFSETQ. CDR3 length equals 15 residues. Between the trimmed V and J ends, which lost 0 bases and 3 bases, there was a span of 10 bases.

CDR3 sequence: CASSGGQARGTEAFF. The CDR3 bases are TGTGCCAGCAGTGGTGGACAGGCCCGAGGCACTGAAGCTTTCTTT. This chain joins TRBV2 and TRBJ1-1, with 7 nucleotides matching TRBD1. The V gene's germline CDR1 is SNHLY and CDR2 FYNNEI. The CDR3 totals 15 residues. V lost 4 bases, J lost 4 bases, and 9 bases stayed unmatched.

The chain couples TRBV9 to TRBJ2-1, with D unresolved. V was clipped by 0 bases and J by 2 bases, with 12 bases between them. The CDR3 is 16 residues long. Germline CDR1 is SGDLS and CDR2 is YYNGEE. As DNA, the CDR3 is TGTGCCAGCAGCGTAGGGGTACGACTGACCTACAATGAGCAGTTCTTC. Its protein product is CASSVGVRLTYNEQFF.

The chain has TRBV28 and TRBJ2-1; the D gene is possibly TRBD2 (6 bases). This CDR3 contains 15 residues. V was pared by 2 bases and J by 0 bases, with 8 bases between. Germline-derived CDR1 and CDR2 are MDHEN and SYDVKM. CDR3 protein: CASSLGEASYNEQFF. The CDR3 coding sequence is TGTGCCAGCAGTTTAGGGGAGGCCTCCTACAATGAGCAGTTCTTC.

The rearrangement uses TRBV27 and TRBJ2-7; no definite D call. The CDR3 consists of 12 residues. CDR1 and CDR2 from the germline V gene are MNHEY and SMNVEV (reference sequence). The V end lost 4 bases, the J end lost 3 bases, and 7 bases lay between the germline ends. The CDR3 coding sequence is TGTGCCAGCAGTTGCCCTAACTACGAGCAGTACTTC. It is translated as CASSCPNYEQYF.

The chain carries TRBV19 and TRBJ2-2, with 9 bases matching TRBD1. The CDR3 runs to 13 residues. Germline CDR1 and CDR2: LNHDA and SQIVND (reference sequence). After removal of 9 bases from V and 7 bases from J, the junction contained 6 bases not matched to a gene. The CDR3 bases are TGTGCCAGCGGGGGACAGGGCGTCGGGGAGCTGTTTTTT. This codes for CASGGQGVGELFF.

The chain joins TRBV7-2 to TRBJ1-2; tentatively, D is TRBD1 (5 bases). The CDR3 runs to 15 residues. The V gene lost 1 base and the J gene lost 5 bases, with 14 bases spanning the gap. Germline lookup yields CDR1 SGHTA and CDR2 FQGNSA. CDR3 DNA sequence: TGTGCCAGCAGCTTAGAGAACTCCGGGGGGTATGGCTACACCTTC. This gives the protein CASSLENSGGYGYTF.

The count of this clone is one. The chain uses TRBV5-1 and TRBJ2-2; 9 bases line up with TRBD1. This CDR3 has 15 residues. The germline V gene has CDR1 SGHRS and CDR2 YFSETQ. Unmatched junction bases numbered 4, after V lost 4 bases and J lost 3 bases. CDR3 protein: CASSQRTGDTGELFF. Here the CDR3 DNA reads TGCGCCAGCAGCCAAAGGACAGGGGACACCGGGGAGCTGTTTTTT. Based on the CDR3 plus reference TRBV5-1 and TRBJ2-2, the full variable domain is KAGVTQTPRYLIKTRGQQVTLSCSPISGHRSVSWYQQTPGQGLQFLFEYFSETQRNKGNFPGRFSGRQFSNSRSEMNVSTLELGDSALYLCASSQRTGDTGELFFGEGSRLTVL.

The table lists this clone with a few counts. J is TRBJ1-1 and V is TRBV6-5, with D unresolved. The CDR3 is made up of 13 amino acids. From germline, CDR1 is MNHEY and CDR2 SVGAGI. Trimming removed 10 bases at V and 5 bases at J, with 17 bases between. The CDR3 spells CATLPRGLTEAFF. CDR3 coding DNA: TGTGCCACCCTCCCACGAGGCCTGACTGAAGCTTTCTTT.